One and the same sample provided the 14 T cell receptor beta chains below, sequenced in a study of T cell repertoires in cytomegalovirus infection. Their specific antigens are unknown. TCRdb redid the calling of the reads with MiXCR, one entry per CDR3 protein. Of 750,000 to 900,000 distinct CDR3 sequences listed, around 29% were seen once; the top ten hold around 12%. Sequencing used cultured CD8+ T cells from PBMCs, obtained from culture after CMV antigen stimulation. The receptors originated from a human donor in good health (CMV status not recorded). Some clones in this sample may be carry-over from other donors' samples.

About this clonotype: The germline gene is not matched at one end of the junction; a read error may be the cause. The V and J genes are TRBV6-6 and TRBJ1-5, with D perhaps matching TRBD1 (5 bases). The CDR3 runs 14 residues. Germline V gene lookup returns CDR1 MNHNY and CDR2 SVGAGI (reference sequence). The DNA for the CDR3 is TGTGTCAGCAGTCCGAGCAGGGAGCATCAGCCCCAGCATTTT. This sequence encodes CVSSPSREHQPQHF.

This clonotype was found a few times. The chain carries TRBV12-5 and TRBJ2-5; TRBD1 is a possible D gene (6 bases). Trimming took 5 bases from V and 5 from J, leaving 21 bases between them. Germline V gene data show CDR1 as LGHNT and CDR2 as FRNRAP. This CDR3 spans 16 amino acids. CDR3 sequence reads: CASGHAKQGSGETQYF. CDR3 bases: TGTGCTAGTGGTCATGCCAAACAGGGATCTGGGGAGACCCAGTACTTC.

The chain carries TRBV10-3 and TRBJ2-5, with 12 bases identical to TRBD2. This CDR3 is built from 16 residues. V lost 6 bases, J lost 4 bases, and 9 bases stayed unmatched. The V gene's germline CDR1 is ENHRY and CDR2 SYGVKD. In DNA, the CDR3 is TGTGCCATCAGCGGGGTGACTAGCGGGGGAGCAGAGACCCAGTACTTC. Its translation: CAISGVTSGGAETQYF.

CDR3 DNA sequence: TGTGCCAGCAGTCAGCTAGGGTTCCACGAGCAGTACGTC. This encodes CASSQLGFHEQYV. The chain recombines TRBV6-6 with TRBJ2-7; no firm D call. This CDR3 has 13 amino acids. The germline V and J ends were trimmed by 5 bases and 5 bases, with 13 bases remaining between them. Germline CDR1 MNHNY, CDR2 SVGAGI (reference sequence).

The chain links TRBV20-1 to TRBJ1-4, with D unresolved. Per germline, CDR1 DFQATT and CDR2 SNEGSKA (reference sequence). The CDR3 extends over 16 amino acids. V lost 0 bases to trimming and J lost 8 bases, with 19 bases between them. CDR3 bases: TGCAGTGCTAGAGATCCCGGAGGGCGGATCGGGGAAAAACTGTTTTTT. This codes for CSARDPGGRIGEKLFF.

At least ten counts were recorded for this clonotype. The gene calls are TRBV27 and TRBJ2-5; D could derive from TRBD1 or TRBD2 (5 bases each). CDR1 and CDR2 (germline): MNHEY, SMNVEV (reference sequence). V lost 7 bases to trimming and J lost 5 bases, with 17 bases between them. This CDR3 has 14 amino acids. CDR3 sequence (DNA): TGTGCCAGCAAATGGGGGACCCCGGCGGAGACCCAGTACTTC. It specifies CASKWGTPAETQYF.

CDR3 DNA sequence: TGTGCCAGCAGCCTATACAGGGATGGAAACACCATATATTTT. Translated: CASSLYRDGNTIYF. The rearrangement uses TRBV11-2 and TRBJ1-3; TRBD1 might be the D (6 bases). Germline V gene data show CDR1 as SGHAT and CDR2 as FQNNGV. The CDR3 is 14 residues long. Trimming removed 5 bases at V and 3 bases at J, with 11 bases between.

The V gene is TRBV18, the J gene TRBJ1-5, with 7 bases lining up with TRBD1. Per the germline V gene, CDR1 is KGHSH and CDR2 is LQKENI. The CDR3 covers 16 residues. After removal of 4 bases from V and 0 bases from J, the junction contained 6 bases not matched to a gene. The CDR3 DNA reads as TGTGCCAGCTCACTAGGGGGCCCCCGTAGCAATCAGCCCCAGCATTTT. Protein sequence: CASSLGGPRSNQPQHF.

This rearrangement joins TRBV12-5 to TRBJ2-1; a weak D match, TRBD2 (5 bases). This CDR3 region has 15 residues. CDR1 and CDR2 (germline): LGHNT, FRNRAP. Trimming cost V 6 bases and J 2 bases, with 14 bases left between them. The CDR3 loop reads CASGSNRGPYNEQFF. As DNA, the CDR3 is TGTGCTAGTGGCTCAAACCGGGGTCCCTACAATGAGCAGTTCTTC.

This chain uses TRBV4-1 with TRBJ2-1; tentatively, D is TRBD2 (5 bases). CDR3 length equals 15 residues. With 1 base removed from V and 6 bases from J, the gap between germline ends came to 13 bases. Germline-derived CDR1 and CDR2 are MGHRA and YSYEKL. CDR3 in amino acids: CASSQVFGEFNEQFF. The CDR3 coding sequence is TGCGCCAGCAGCCAAGTGTTCGGGGAATTCAATGAGCAGTTCTTC.

The chain is built from TRBV19 and TRBJ2-1; 7 nucleotides match TRBD2. J lost 5 bases, V lost 3 bases, and 10 bases had no gene match. This CDR3 is 16 amino acids long. Germline V lookup: CDR1 LNHDA, CDR2 SQIVND (reference sequence). Written as DNA, the CDR3 is TGTGCCAGTAGTATCAAAGGCGGGGGTGGGAACAATGAGCAGTTCTTC. Translating it yields CASSIKGGGGNNEQFF.

In nucleotides, the CDR3 is TGTGCCAGCAGTTTGGGATACGGGGGGGTTTTATTTGAGCAGTTCTTC. Encoded protein: CASSLGYGGVLFEQFF. The rearrangement uses TRBV27 and TRBJ2-1; 8 nucleotides agree with TRBD2. V shed 3 bases and J 9 bases; nucleotides not matched to a gene: 13. CDR1 MNHEY and CDR2 SMNVEV come from the germline V gene (reference sequence). The CDR3 spans 16 residues.

The V and J genes are TRBV7-9 and TRBJ2-2; D not certain. CDR3 length: 15 amino acids. The V gene's germline CDR1 is SEHNR and CDR2 FQNEAQ (reference sequence). Trimming took off 3 bases at V and 5 bases at J, with 13 bases between the two ends. The CDR3: CASSFNQAPTGELFF. The CDR3 DNA is TGTGCCAGCAGCTTTAATCAGGCCCCGACCGGGGAGCTGTTTTTT.

The chain uses TRBV5-5 and TRBJ2-6; D may be TRBD2 (5 bases). The V gene lost 2 bases and the J gene lost 1 base, with 10 bases spanning the gap. The CDR3 covers 16 residues. CDR1 is SGHKS and CDR2 is YYEKEE in the germline V gene (reference sequence). The CDR3 spells CASSLSRRSGANVLTF. The CDR3 DNA reads as TGTGCCAGCAGCTTAAGCAGGAGGTCTGGGGCCAACGTCCTGACTTTC.